This T cell receptor (beta chain) is drawn from a study of shared clonotypes between healthy human individuals. Study overall: The donors, two women and three men, were aged 18 to 49.

Assay: immunoSEQ multiplex PCR; the TCRdb copy retains only in-frame clones and omits some. The sample holds nearly 2 million clones; about 95% are singletons and the top ten take more than 0.9%. Naive CD8 cells, CD45RO-negative and positively selected for CCR7, excluded terminally differentiated effector memory CD45RA+ cells. The CDR3 is 16 residues long. V lost 2 bases and J lost 7; bases outside the gene matches: 5. The germline gives CDR1 MNHEY, CDR2 SVGAGI. The receptor's source is a man younger than 35 in good health. V and J are TRBV6-5 and TRBJ2-1; 13 bases agree with TRBD2. The sample taken for sequencing was naive CD8+ T cells sorted from blood. The DNA for the CDR3 is TGTGCCAGCAGTTACCCACTAGCGGGAGGGGGGAATGAGCAGTTCTTC. It specifies CASSYPLAGGGNEQFF.